This T cell receptor (beta chain) was captured by sequencing in a study of neurological immune-mediated disorders. This clonotype was seen many times. This CDR3 contains 13 residues. V was trimmed by 6 bases and J by 5 bases, leaving 13 bases between them. Germline V lookup: CDR1 SEHNR, CDR2 FQNEAQ (reference sequence). The cDNA was generated through 5'RACE incorporating 10-nucleotide random UMIs. Every sequencing run generated in excess of 170 million TCR-beta sequences. These sequences covered 15-18 subjects. TCRdb independently ran MiXCR on the 5' RACE reads; one entry per CDR3 protein. The sample shows more than 70,000 distinct CDR3 sequences, about a tenth of them seen only once. A total of 2 million PBMCs stored at -80 degrees C provided the unsorted libraries.

The origin of this receptor is a man aged 35 to 55 in good health. V is TRBV7-9 and J is TRBJ2-5, with D possibly being TRBD1 (6 bases). The source material was PBMCs. CDR3 nucleotides: TGTGCCAGCAGGGTTGGGGGCTCGGAGACCCAGTACTTC. Translated, it gives CASRVGGSETQYF.